The clone carrying this T cell receptor (beta chain) has at least ten counts. Its antigen is unidentified. cDNA molecules, individually, were tagged with unique molecular identifiers. TCRdb re-called the 5' RACE reads with MiXCR, one entry per CDR3 protein. The data show over 75,000 distinct CDR3 sequences, about 15% seen once. This entry is derived from a study of early T cells in non-severe SARS-CoV-2 infection. Across the study: Chains from this unsorted whole-blood bulk RNA could not be paired. Study-wide findings and caveats: Matching against VDJdb likely underestimated virus-specific expansions, favoring anti-spike CD8.

The material sequenced was whole blood. The origin of this receptor is an adult who was a healthcare worker with PCR-confirmed SARS-CoV-2 infection or an uninfected control (not recorded which).

CDR3 in amino acids: CASGPPPRARQPQHF. CDR3 nucleotides: TGTGCTAGTGGTCCGCCTCCTAGGGCGCGGCAGCCCCAGCATTTT. This chain uses TRBV12-5 with TRBJ1-5; unclear D gene. The germline gives CDR1 LGHNT, CDR2 FRNRAP. This CDR3 contains 15 residues. V was cut by 5 bases and J by 7 bases, with 18 bases left in between.